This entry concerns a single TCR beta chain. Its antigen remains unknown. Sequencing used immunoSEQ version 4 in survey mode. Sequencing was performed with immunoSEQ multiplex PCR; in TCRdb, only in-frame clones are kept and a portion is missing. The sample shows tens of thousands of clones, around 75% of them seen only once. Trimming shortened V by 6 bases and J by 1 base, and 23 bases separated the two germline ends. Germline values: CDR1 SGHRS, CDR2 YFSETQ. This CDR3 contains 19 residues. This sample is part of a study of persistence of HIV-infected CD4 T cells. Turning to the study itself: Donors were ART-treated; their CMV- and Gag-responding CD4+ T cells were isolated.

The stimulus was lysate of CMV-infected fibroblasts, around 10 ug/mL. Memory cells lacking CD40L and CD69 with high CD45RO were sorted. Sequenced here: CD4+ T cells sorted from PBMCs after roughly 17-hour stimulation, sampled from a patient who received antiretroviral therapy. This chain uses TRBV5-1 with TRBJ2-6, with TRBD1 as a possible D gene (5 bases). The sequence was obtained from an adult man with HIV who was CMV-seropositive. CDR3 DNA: TGCGCCAGCAAATCTCCATACATCTCAGGGCGTTCTGGGGCCAACGTCCTGACTTTC. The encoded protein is CASKSPYISGRSGANVLTF.